This note documents a single T cell receptor (beta chain) sequence. Here immunoSEQ multiplex PCR was the method, and the copy in TCRdb shows in-frame clones only, minus some. The repertoire consists of about 170,000 clones, with around 91% occurring once and the leading ten covering about 1.6%. The record originates from a study of control samples from healthy donors and cancer patients. The V end was cut by 0 bases, the J end by 6 bases, with 13 bases between. Germline assignment: CDR1 LGHDT and CDR2 YNNKEL (reference sequence). The CDR3 is 15 residues long. The TCR comes from a woman aged 25 to 45 in good health. The rearrangement links TRBV3-1 (or the pseudogene TRBV3-2) to TRBJ2-3, with D perhaps matching TRBD2 (6 bases). The sample was blood. The CDR3 loop reads CASSQDRRRGDTQYF. For the CDR3, the DNA is TGTGCCAGCAGCCAAGATCGGCGGAGGGGTGATACGCAGTATTTT.